A single sample is the source of the 18 T cell receptor beta chains below, sequenced in a study of beta chain features in type 1 diabetes. Study findings and constraints: The study found moderately but significantly shorter TCRB CDR3s in all four CD4+ subsets of Type 1 diabetes patients.

Their specific antigens are unknown. Expressed TCRB transcripts were sequenced after all isolated RNA was converted to cDNA. Clones were sequenced by immunoSEQ multiplex PCR, and TCRdb holds only the in-frame ones, with some missing. The sample records some 350,000 clones, approximately 15% being singletons. The sample was naive CD4+ T cells from blood. Receptors originate from a woman between 18 and 29 years old with type 1 diabetes.

The CDR3 DNA reads TGTGCCTGGAGTGAACCGGGACAGGCGTATGAAAAACTGTTTTTT. It is translated as CAWSEPGQAYEKLFF. The rearrangement links TRBV30 to TRBJ1-4; 8 bases map to TRBD1. Germline V gives CDR1 GTSNPN, CDR2 SVGIG (reference sequence). The V and J ends lost 1 base and 6 bases, in that order; junction bases with no gene match: 7. CDR3 length: 15 amino acids.

This clone has just a few counts. The genes are TRBV18 and TRBJ2-7; perhaps TRBD1 as D (6 bases). The germline V gene encodes CDR1 KGHSH and CDR2 LQKENI. V dropped 4 bases and J dropped 2 bases, with 15 bases sitting between them. The CDR3 covers 15 residues. In nucleotides, the CDR3 is TGTGCCAGCTCACGAGGGGGAGCAGGGACCTACGAGCAGTACTTC. Translated, it gives CASSRGGAGTYEQYF.

The table lists this clone with a few counts. The chain has TRBV5-4 and TRBJ1-2; the D is unclear. Trimming took off 1 base at V and 8 bases at J, with 12 bases between the two ends. This CDR3 spans 13 amino acids. Germline assignment: CDR1 SGHNT and CDR2 YYREEE (reference sequence). This CDR3 is CASSLPRGLGYTF. CDR3 DNA sequence: TGTGCCAGCAGCTTGCCTCGGGGTCTAGGCTACACCTTC. The full variable domain, in which reference TRBV5-4 and TRBJ1-2 provide the parts outside the CDR3, is ETGVTQSPTHLIKTRGQQVTLRCSSQSGHNTVSWYQQALGQGPQFIFQYYREEENGRGNFPPRFSGLQFPNYSSELNVNALELDDSALYLCASSLPRGLGYTFGSGTRLTVV.

This chain uses TRBV7-9 with TRBJ2-7; D perhaps matches TRBD2 (5 bases). Germline CDR1 reads SEHNR; CDR2 reads FQNEAQ (reference sequence). The CDR3 runs 15 residues. Trimming shortened V by 5 bases and J by 5 bases, and 19 bases separated the two germline ends. This CDR3 is CASSGHGPGVNEQYF. CDR3 nucleotides: TGTGCCAGCAGCGGGCATGGGCCCGGGGTCAACGAGCAGTACTTC.

This clone was recorded a few times. The chain combines TRBV7-3 with TRBJ2-1, with 12 bases matching TRBD2. Losses at the gene ends were 5 bases for V and 8 bases for J; bases not matched to a gene: 10. The CDR3 is 16 amino acids. Germline V CDR1 and CDR2: SGHTA, FQGTGA. In DNA, the CDR3 is TGTGCCAGCAGCAACTACCCGGGACTAGCGGGCGATGAGCAGTTCTTC. This codes for CASSNYPGLAGDEQFF.

This clone was observed a handful of times. The germline gene is not matched at one end of the junction; a read error may be the cause. The V gene is TRBV25-1, the J gene TRBJ1-5; a weak D match, TRBD1 (5 bases). The CDR3 is made up of 16 amino acids. CDR1 is MGHDK and CDR2 is SYGVNS in the germline V gene. CDR3 region: CASIERRREDNQPQHF. The CDR3 DNA reads TGTGCCAGCATTGAACGGCGCAGGGAGGACAATCAGCCCCAGCATTTT.

The chain links TRBV19 to TRBJ2-1; D remains unclear. CDR3 length equals 15 residues. The germline gives CDR1 LNHDA, CDR2 SQIVND (reference sequence). Trimming removed 3 bases from V and 2 bases from J, with 11 bases in between. CDR3 protein: CASSIFTAPYNEQFF. CDR3 in DNA: TGTGCCAGTAGTATTTTCACAGCCCCCTACAATGAGCAGTTCTTC.

This clone was seen only a few times. The genes are TRBV5-1 and TRBJ2-5; D unresolved. Looked up from germline, CDR1 is SGHRS and CDR2 is YFSETQ. The CDR3 spans 12 residues. The V end lost 3 bases, the J end lost 5 bases, and 8 bases lay between the germline ends. CDR3 bases: TGCGCCAGCAGCTCCTCCCGGGAGACCCAGTACTTC. It encodes CASSSSRETQYF.

CDR3 protein: CASSQALLAGGMQETQYF. For the CDR3, the DNA is TGCGCCAGCAGCCAAGCCCTTCTAGCGGGAGGGATGCAAGAGACCCAGTACTTC. The gene calls are TRBV4-1 and TRBJ2-5; 12 bases map to TRBD2. CDR1 is MGHRA and CDR2 is YSYEKL in the germline V gene. The CDR3 covers 18 residues. V shed 1 base and J 2 bases; nucleotides not matched to a gene: 8.

This clone was counted a few times. Other DNA sequences in the sample encode the same CDR3. The chain employs TRBV30 and TRBJ2-3; a weak D match, TRBD2 (6 bases). This CDR3 comprises 15 residues. With 0 bases removed from V and 1 base from J, the gap between germline ends came to 11 bases. Germline-derived CDR1 and CDR2 are GTSNPN and SVGIG (reference sequence). This CDR3 is CAWSVRGTRTDTQYF. The CDR3 DNA reads as TGTGCCTGGAGTGTACGCGGGACTCGCACAGATACGCAGTATTTT.

This clone has a handful of counts. The gene calls are TRBV30 and TRBJ1-1; D perhaps matches TRBD1 (5 bases). V was pared by 6 bases and J by 4 bases, with 15 bases between. There are 13 residues in the CDR3. Germline-derived CDR1 and CDR2 are GTSNPN and SVGIG (reference sequence). DNA of the CDR3: TGTGCCTGCCCAACGGGGGGAGGCACTGAAGCTTTCTTT. Amino acid sequence: CACPTGGGTEAFF. Supplemented by reference TRBV30 and TRBJ1-1, the full variable domain reads SQTIHQWPATLVQPVGSPLSLECTVEGTSNPNLYWYRQAAGRGLQLLFYSVGIGQISSEVPQNLSASRPQDRQFILSSKKLLLSDSGFYLCACPTGGGTEAFFGQGTRLTVV.

This clone was seen a few times. The J gene is TRBJ2-7, the V gene TRBV5-1; D is perhaps TRBD1 (6 bases). Trimming cost V 4 bases and J 1 base, with 12 bases left between them. The CDR3 runs 14 residues. Germline V gives CDR1 SGHRS, CDR2 YFSETQ. CDR3 coding DNA: TGCGCCAGCAGCCTGGACAGCCAGTCCTACGAGCAGTACTTC. Translating gives CASSLDSQSYEQYF.

The chain is built from TRBV30 and TRBJ1-2, with 8 bases fitting TRBD1. The J segment lost 7 bases and the V segment lost 4 bases, leaving 8 bases of the junction unmatched. The V gene's germline CDR1 is GTSNPN and CDR2 SVGIG (reference sequence). This CDR3 has 13 amino acids. CDR3 DNA sequence: TGTGCCTGGACAGGGGGCTATCCTACTGGCTACACCTTC. Translated, it gives CAWTGGYPTGYTF.

The chain has TRBV5-1 and TRBJ2-1, with TRBD1 matching 10 bases. The CDR3 has 20 residues. CDR1 and CDR2 (germline): SGHRS, YFSETQ. The V gene end was trimmed by 0 bases and the J gene end by 0 bases; junction bases not matched to a gene: 12. In nucleotides, the CDR3 is TGCGCCAGCAGCTTGGGGCCGGGACAGGGGACCCCTGGCTCCTACAATGAGCAGTTCTTC. This translates into CASSLGPGQGTPGSYNEQFF.

V usage is TRBV4-1 and J usage is TRBJ2-5, with 7 bases identical to TRBD2. J was trimmed by 3 bases and V by 2 bases; bases with no gene match: 3. This CDR3 has 14 amino acids. Germline loops: CDR1 MGHRA, CDR2 YSYEKL. Written as DNA, the CDR3 is TGCGCCAGCAGCCAACGGCTAGCGGAAGAGACCCAGTACTTC. Protein: CASSQRLAEETQYF.

This rearrangement joins TRBV28 to TRBJ1-1; 8 positions match TRBD1. Germline-derived CDR1 and CDR2 are MDHEN and SYDVKM. V lost 4 bases to trimming and J lost 4 bases; unmatched junction nucleotides: 14. The CDR3 totals 17 residues. CDR3 DNA: TGTGCCAGCAGTTCTGTCAGGACAGGGTATGTAGGCACTGAAGCTTTCTTT. Residues: CASSSVRTGYVGTEAFF.

This clone was counted between two and nine times. The V call is TRBV7-2, the J call TRBJ2-5, with a possible D match to TRBD2 (6 bases). The CDR3 extends over 14 amino acids. The germline V and J ends were trimmed by 1 base and 5 bases, with 11 bases remaining between them. Germline V gene lookup returns CDR1 SGHTA and CDR2 FQGNSA. The CDR3 DNA sequence: TGTGCCAGCAGCTTAGTACTAGCTGGGGAGACCCAGTACTTC. Translated, it gives CASSLVLAGETQYF.

V gene TRBV1 combines with J gene TRBJ2-7; TRBD1, the D gene given by the table, was not confirmed from the DNA. TRBV1 is termed a pseudogene. There are 16 residues in the CDR3. The CDR3 sequence: CTSSQARDSSSYEQYV. The DNA of the CDR3 is TGCACCAGCAGCCAAGCCCGGGACAGCAGCTCCTACGAGCAGTACGTC.